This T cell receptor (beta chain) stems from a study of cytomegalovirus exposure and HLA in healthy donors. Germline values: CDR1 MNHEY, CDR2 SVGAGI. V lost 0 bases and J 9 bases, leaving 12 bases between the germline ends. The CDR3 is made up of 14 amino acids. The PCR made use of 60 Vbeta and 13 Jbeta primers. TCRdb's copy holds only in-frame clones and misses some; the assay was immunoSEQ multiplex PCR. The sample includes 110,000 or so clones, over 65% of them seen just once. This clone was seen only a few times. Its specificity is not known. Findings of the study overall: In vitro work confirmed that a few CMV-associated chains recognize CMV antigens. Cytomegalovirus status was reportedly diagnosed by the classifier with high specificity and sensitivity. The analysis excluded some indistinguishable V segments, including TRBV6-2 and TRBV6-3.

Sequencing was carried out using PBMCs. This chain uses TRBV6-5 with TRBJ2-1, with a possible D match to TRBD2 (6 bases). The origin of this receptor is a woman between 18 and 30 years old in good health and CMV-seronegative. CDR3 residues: CASSYSVRDSEQFF. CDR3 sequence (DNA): TGTGCCAGCAGTTACTCGGTGCGGGATAGTGAGCAGTTCTTC.